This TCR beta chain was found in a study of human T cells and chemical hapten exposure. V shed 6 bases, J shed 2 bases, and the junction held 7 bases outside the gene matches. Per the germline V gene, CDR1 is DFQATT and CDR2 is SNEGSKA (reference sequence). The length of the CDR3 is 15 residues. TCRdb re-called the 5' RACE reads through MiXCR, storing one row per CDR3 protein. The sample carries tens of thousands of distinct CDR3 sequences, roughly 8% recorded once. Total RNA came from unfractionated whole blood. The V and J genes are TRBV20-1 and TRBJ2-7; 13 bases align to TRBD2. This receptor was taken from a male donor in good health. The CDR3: CSAKRTSGSPYEQYF. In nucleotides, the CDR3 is TGCAGTGCGAAAAGGACTAGCGGGAGTCCCTACGAGCAGTACTTC.